One and the same sample provided the 25 T cell receptor beta chains below, sequenced in a study of shared clonotypes between healthy human individuals. Clones were read by immunoSEQ multiplex PCR, and TCRdb kept only the in-frame ones, dropping some. The sample yields around 690,000 clones, 80% to 95% seen once. Sequenced sample: memory CD8+ T cells from PBMCs. Subset of the sample: CD45RO+ cells pooled with CCR7-negative TemRA cells. These receptor sequences come from a man between 18 and 29 years old in good health. Some clones in this sample may be carry-over from other donors' samples.

The chain employs TRBV9 and TRBJ1-1, with a possible D match to TRBD1 (6 bases). The CDR3 length is 15 residues. Trimming took 3 bases from V and 4 from J, leaving 16 bases between them. In germline, CDR1 is SGDLS, CDR2 YYNGEE. DNA of the CDR3: TGTGCCAGCAGCGCATCAGGGGTTGGGGCCACTGAAGCTTTCTTT. Translation gives CASSASGVGATEAFF.

J is TRBJ2-7 and V is TRBV5-4, with TRBD1 matching over 7 bases. Germline lookup yields CDR1 SGHNT and CDR2 YYREEE (reference sequence). The trim removed 6 bases at V and 2 bases at J, leaving 8 bases unmatched. The CDR3 is 14 amino acids. The CDR3 reads CASNDGDSTYEQYF. The CDR3 DNA reads as TGTGCCAGCAACGATGGGGACAGTACCTACGAGCAGTACTTC.

The rearrangement uses TRBV5-4 and TRBJ2-7; 9 bases are a match to TRBD2. Trimming removed 5 bases from V and 3 bases from J; junction bases left unmatched: 3. The CDR3 is 13 amino acids. Germline lookup yields CDR1 SGHNT and CDR2 YYREEE (reference sequence). The CDR3: CASSSGSSYEQYF. DNA of the CDR3: TGTGCCAGCAGTAGCGGGAGTAGCTACGAGCAGTACTTC.

The V call is TRBV11-3, the J call TRBJ1-5; no firm D call. V gave up 11 bases and J gave up 9 bases, with 23 bases separating them. The CDR3 is 14 amino acids. Germline values: CDR1 SGHNT, CDR2 YENEEA. CDR3 residues: CAGELTGRPGPQHF. CDR3 in DNA: TGTGCCGGGGAATTGACCGGCCGCCCCGGGCCCCAGCATTTT.

The chain recombines TRBV11-2 with TRBJ2-7; D might be TRBD1 (6 bases). Germline V CDR1 and CDR2: SGHAT, FQNNGV. Trimming shortened V by 2 bases and J by 3 bases, and 8 bases separated the two germline ends. The CDR3 consists of 13 residues. CDR3 nucleotides: TGTGCCAGCAGCTTACAGGACAGCTACGAGCAGTACTTC. Its protein product is CASSLQDSYEQYF. Full variable domain (rest looked up from reference TRBV11-2 and TRBJ2-7): EAGVAQSPRYKIIEKRQSVAFWCNPISGHATLYWYQQILGQGPKLLIQFQNNGVVDDSQLPKDRFSAERLKGVDSTLKIQPAKLEDSAVYLCASSLQDSYEQYFGPGTRLTVT.

The chain recombines TRBV28 with TRBJ1-2, with unresolved D. CDR3 length equals 13 residues. Germline lookup yields CDR1 MDHEN and CDR2 SYDVKM. V was clipped by 2 bases and J by 3 bases, with 7 bases between them. In DNA form, the CDR3 reads TGTGCCAGCAGTTTACGGAAGGACTATGGCTACACCTTC. It encodes CASSLRKDYGYTF.

This chain uses TRBV7-9 with TRBJ2-2; 8 bases map to TRBD2. The germline V gene has CDR1 SEHNR and CDR2 FQNEAQ (reference sequence). With 4 bases clipped from V and 0 bases from J, the junction kept 1 base outside the gene matches. The CDR3 consists of 15 residues. The CDR3 loop is CASSSSGSNTGELFF. CDR3 coding DNA: TGTGCCAGCAGCTCTAGCGGGTCGAACACCGGGGAGCTGTTTTTT.

The CDR3 coding sequence is TGTGCCAGCAGTTTAAGGCCCGGACAGGCGGATCAGCCCCAGCATTTT. Amino acids: CASSLRPGQADQPQHF. The chain has TRBV27 and TRBJ1-5; 7 bases fit TRBD1. V shed 2 bases and J 5 bases; nucleotides not matched to a gene: 9. CDR3 length: 16 amino acids. The germline V gene has CDR1 MNHEY and CDR2 SMNVEV (reference sequence).

This chain joins TRBV28 and TRBJ2-1; D could derive from TRBD1 or TRBD2 (5 bases each). Trimming took 0 bases from V and 5 from J, leaving 14 bases between them. Looked up from germline, CDR1 is MDHEN and CDR2 is SYDVKM. There are 16 residues in the CDR3. CDR3 sequence (DNA): TGTGCCAGCAGTTTATGGGGGGAAGGGGTGAACAATGAGCAGTTCTTC. Amino acid sequence: CASSLWGEGVNNEQFF. The full variable domain, rest sourced from reference TRBV28 and TRBJ2-1, is DVKVTQSSRYLVKRTGEKVFLECVQDMDHENMFWYRQDPGLGLRLIYFSYDVKMKEKGDIPEGYSVSREKKERFSLILESASTNQTSMYLCASSLWGEGVNNEQFFGPGTRLTVL.

The chain links TRBV4-3 to TRBJ2-5; 11 nucleotides agree with TRBD2. The CDR3 has 15 residues. The germline V gene encodes CDR1 LGHNA and CDR2 YSLEER. Trimming removed 1 base from V and 4 bases from J; junction bases left unmatched: 2. The CDR3 sequence is CASSQGLAGGETQYF. The CDR3 nucleotides read TGCGCCAGCAGCCAAGGCCTAGCGGGAGGAGAGACCCAGTACTTC.

Remarks on this clone: This sample also contains other DNA sequences that code for the same CDR3. The CDR3 bases are TGTGCCAGCAGCTTAGGGGGAGTGTCCTACGAGCAGTACTTC. It yields the protein CASSLGGVSYEQYF. The chain is built from TRBV7-9 and TRBJ2-7; tentative D call: TRBD2 (5 bases). There are 14 residues in the CDR3. In germline, CDR1 is SEHNR, CDR2 FQNEAQ (reference sequence). V was trimmed by 1 base and J by 1 base, leaving 8 bases between them. Complete variable domain (other parts from reference TRBV7-9 and TRBJ2-7): DTGVSQNPRHKITKRGQNVTFRCDPISEHNRLYWYRQTLGQGPEFLTYFQNEAQLEKSRLLSDRFSAERPKGSFSTLEIQRTEQGDSAMYLCASSLGGVSYEQYFGPGTRLTVT.

The rearrangement joins TRBV2 to TRBJ2-5; D gene ambiguous. V was trimmed by 1 base and J by 2 bases, leaving 11 bases between them. Germline V gene lookup returns CDR1 SNHLY and CDR2 FYNNEI. There are 15 residues in the CDR3. The CDR3 region has the DNA TGTGCCAGCAGTGAAGAGGTTAACGGGCAAGAGACCCAGTACTTC. The encoded protein is CASSEEVNGQETQYF.

The chain carries TRBV13 and TRBJ1-1; unclear D gene. This CDR3 has 16 residues. Germline V gene data show CDR1 as PRHDT and CDR2 as FYEKMQ (reference sequence). V lost 3 bases to trimming and J lost 0 bases, with 14 bases between them. CDR3 in DNA: TGTGCCAGCAGCTTCTGGCCGAGGCCCATGAACACTGAAGCTTTCTTT. Protein product: CASSFWPRPMNTEAFF.

The J gene is TRBJ2-3, the V gene TRBV28; 7 bases align to TRBD1. After removal of 7 bases from V and 4 bases from J, the junction contained 11 bases not matched to a gene. The germline V gene encodes CDR1 MDHEN and CDR2 SYDVKM. The CDR3 is 15 residues long. The CDR3 is CASIPTGDSADTQYF. The CDR3 bases are TGTGCCAGCATACCCACAGGGGACAGCGCAGATACGCAGTATTTT.

This chain connects TRBV6-5 to TRBJ2-5; TRBD1 matches 9 bases. Germline assignment: CDR1 MNHEY and CDR2 SVGAGI. J was trimmed by 5 bases and V by 5 bases; bases with no gene match: 6. The CDR3 runs 14 residues. The CDR3 bases are TGTGCCAGCAGTCCCACAGGGGGCAGGGAGACCCAGTACTTC. The encoded protein is CASSPTGGRETQYF.

The rearrangement joins TRBV4-1 to TRBJ2-2; D ambiguous. V shed 4 bases and J shed 5 bases, with 23 bases lying between them. This CDR3 has 18 amino acids. Germline V lookup: CDR1 MGHRA, CDR2 YSYEKL. The CDR3 DNA is TGCGCCAGCAGCCGCACCCTCCCCTCGGACCGCGCGACCGGGGAGCTGTTTTTT. Amino acid sequence: CASSRTLPSDRATGELFF.

The chain combines TRBV21-1 with TRBJ1-2; the D call in the table, TRBD1, was not verified against the DNA. TRBV21-1 is assigned pseudogene status. The CDR3 totals 14 residues. The CDR3 DNA reads as TGTGCCAGTAGGGGGCGCGGCCCTAACTATGGCTACACCTTC. Amino acid sequence: CASRGRGPNYGYTF.

The chain employs TRBV7-6 and TRBJ1-3, with D hard to call. V shed 3 bases and J shed 0 bases, with 9 bases lying between them. CDR1 is SGHVS, CDR2 FNYEAQ, per germline. The CDR3 covers 15 residues. CDR3 sequence reads: CASSFSESSGNTIYF. The CDR3, as DNA: TGTGCCAGCAGCTTTTCTGAGAGCTCTGGAAACACCATATATTTT.

The V call is TRBV9, the J call TRBJ1-1, with unresolved D. Germline CDR1 reads SGDLS; CDR2 reads YYNGEE. Trimming stripped 4 bases from V and 4 bases from J, with 14 bases between. This CDR3 region has 14 residues. CDR3: CASSPGWAGTEAFF. The CDR3 DNA reads TGTGCCAGCAGCCCCGGGTGGGCAGGCACTGAAGCTTTCTTT.

The chain carries TRBV27 and TRBJ1-1, with TRBD1 matching 10 bases. With 6 bases clipped from V and 6 bases from J, the junction kept 10 bases outside the gene matches. This CDR3 contains 15 residues. Germline V CDR1 and CDR2: MNHEY, SMNVEV (reference sequence). CDR3 coding DNA: TGTGCCAGCAGCCCCTCCCCGACAGGGGGCGCTGAAGCTTTCTTT. This sequence encodes CASSPSPTGGAEAFF.

This chain links TRBV7-8 with TRBJ2-5; a weak D match, TRBD2 (6 bases). Trimming shortened V by 1 base and J by 5 bases, and 11 bases separated the two germline ends. The CDR3 covers 14 residues. Germline assignment: CDR1 SGHVS and CDR2 FQNEAQ. CDR3 coding DNA: TGTGCCAGCAGCTTAGTAGACCGGGGGGAGACCCAGTACTTC. Translating it yields CASSLVDRGETQYF.

CDR3 coding DNA: TGTGCCAGCAGTTCCCATACCCGATCCCACACCGGGGAGCTGTTTTTT. Translated: CASSSHTRSHTGELFF. The V and J genes are TRBV28 and TRBJ2-2; D gene unclear. CDR3 length: 16 amino acids. The germline CDR1 and CDR2 sequences are MDHEN and SYDVKM. V lost 4 bases and J 3 bases, leaving 15 bases between the germline ends.

The rearrangement joins TRBV14 to TRBJ1-1, with 7 bases that match TRBD1. CDR3 length equals 15 residues. Germline V lookup: CDR1 SGHDN, CDR2 FVKESK. V shed 5 bases, J shed 0 bases, and the junction held 6 bases outside the gene matches. For the CDR3, the DNA is TGTGCCAGCAGCTCTTCCGGGACAGTGAACACTGAAGCTTTCTTT. Encoded protein: CASSSSGTVNTEAFF.

The chain is built from TRBV28 and TRBJ2-7; the D is unclear. The V gene's germline CDR1 is MDHEN and CDR2 SYDVKM. This CDR3 is 13 amino acids long. V was shortened by 5 bases and J by 2 bases, with 10 bases between the two germline ends. The CDR3 spells CASSPVVTYEQYF. In DNA, the CDR3 is TGTGCCAGCAGTCCCGTCGTAACCTACGAGCAGTACTTC.

Remarks on this clone: The same CDR3 can be traced to other DNA sequences in this sample. This rearrangement joins TRBV5-1 to TRBJ2-7; maybe TRBD1 (5 bases). The CDR3 spans 14 residues. The ends were cut back, 0 bases at V and 2 bases at J, with 9 bases in the middle. Germline values: CDR1 SGHRS, CDR2 YFSETQ. The CDR3 DNA reads TGCGCCAGCAGCTTGGGTCAGGGTGCCTACGAGCAGTACTTC. Translated: CASSLGQGAYEQYF.